This is a list of T cell receptor beta chains from one sample in a study of blood T cells in healthy people across ages. One entry per CDR3 protein, called by TCRdb with MiXCR from the 5' RACE reads. The sample yields about 760,000 distinct CDR3 sequences, approximately 25% seen once. The sample was also reused in another study, on T cells of mothers and their children.

Sequencing was performed on blood. These receptors were taken from a boy aged 5-17 years in good health. Each CDR3 is given with its conserved first and last residue. A D gene is named only where the DNA matches it firmly. Clone size appears in some rows only: once, few, many, or a class for an expanded clone.

CDR3 protein	CDR3 DNA	D gene	clone size	J gene	V gene
CASSADGTSYNEQFF	TGTGCCAGCAGTGCGGACGGGACCTCCTACAATGAGCAGTTCTTC	.	.	TRBJ2-1	TRBV6-4
CASSERNEQFF	TGTGCCAGCAGTGAAAGGAATGAGCAGTTCTTC	.	.	TRBJ2-1	TRBV6-1
CASSVAIGLGETQYF	TGTGCCAGCAGCGTAGCTATTGGCTTAGGGGAGACCCAGTACTTC	.	few	TRBJ2-5	TRBV9
CASSRSAGLAGNQETQYF	TGTGCCAGCAGCCGCTCAGCGGGACTAGCGGGGAACCAAGAGACCCAGTACTTC	TRBD2	.	TRBJ2-5	TRBV7-8
CASSEEAGGEKTQYF	TGTGCCAGCAGTGAAGAGGCAGGGGGCGAGAAGACCCAGTACTTC	TRBD1	.	TRBJ2-5	TRBV2
CASSLGSGEILENQDWQYF	TGTGCCAGCAGTTTAGGATCAGGAGAGATTCTAGAGAACCAAGACTGGCAGTACTTC	.	.	TRBJ2-7	TRBV12-3/TRBV12-4
CASSSARTAPETQYF	TGTGCCAGCAGCTCGGCCCGGACAGCTCCAGAGACCCAGTACTTC	.	.	TRBJ2-5	TRBV7-9
CASSQISGAGETQYF	TGCGCCAGCAGCCAAATAAGCGGGGCAGGGGAGACCCAGTACTTC	TRBD2	few	TRBJ2-5	TRBV4-3
CASSQAAGTGLYEQYF	TGCGCCAGCAGCCAGGCCGCCGGGACAGGGCTCTACGAGCAGTACTTC	TRBD1	.	TRBJ2-7	TRBV4-3
CASSLHRPAWDTQYF	TGTGCCAGCAGCCTCCATCGACCCGCGTGGGATACGCAGTATTTT	.	.	TRBJ2-3	TRBV12-3/TRBV12-4
CATSRDFLDEQYF	TGTGCCACCAGCAGAGATTTTTTAGACGAGCAGTACTTC	.	.	TRBJ2-7	TRBV15
CASSLGARRYTF	TGTGCCAGCAGTTTGGGAGCCCGGCGCTACACCTTC	.	.	TRBJ1-2	TRBV12-3/TRBV12-4
CASSEARLLGGYTF	TGTGCCAGCAGTGAAGCGCGACTGTTAGGTGGCTACACCTTC	.	.	TRBJ1-2	TRBV6-1
CSARVTRDGITQYF	TGCAGTGCTAGAGTCACCCGGGACGGGATTACCCAGTACTTC	.	.	TRBJ2-5	TRBV20-1
CASTHKGAGEKLFF	TGTGCCAGCACCCATAAGGGGGCGGGTGAAAAACTGTTTTTT	TRBD1	.	TRBJ1-4	TRBV13
CASSERLAGDGEQYF	TGTGCCAGCAGTGAACGTCTAGCGGGAGACGGCGAGCAGTACTTC	TRBD2	few	TRBJ2-7	TRBV2
CASSASGGEETQYF	TGCGCCAGCAGCGCGTCCGGGGGGGAGGAGACCCAGTACTTC	TRBD2	.	TRBJ2-5	TRBV5-1
CASPGREGYNEQFF	TGTGCCAGTCCGGGGCGTGAGGGCTACAATGAGCAGTTCTTC	.	.	TRBJ2-1	TRBV27
CASSFSRGGARETQYF	TGTGCCAGCAGCTTTAGTCGCGGGGGGGCACGAGAGACCCAGTACTTC	TRBD2	.	TRBJ2-5	TRBV12-3/TRBV12-4
CASSPSGAANSPLHF	TGTGCCAGCAGCCCCTCGGGGGCGGCTAATTCACCCCTCCACTTT	.	few	TRBJ1-6	TRBV7-3
CASSASRDGMTGYTF	TGCGCCAGCAGCGCCTCCCGGGACGGTATGACGGGTTACACCTTC	.	.	TRBJ1-2	TRBV5-1
CASSPSFSGGGNIQYF	TGTGCCAGCAGCCCCTCGTTTAGCGGGGGAGGGAACATTCAGTACTTC	TRBD2	few	TRBJ2-4	TRBV7-9
CASSPSGGRAAKNIQYF	TGTGCCAGCAGTCCCTCGGGAGGTAGGGCGGCCAAAAACATTCAGTACTTC	TRBD2	few	TRBJ2-4	TRBV12-3/TRBV12-4
CASSLGLAGIGTYYEQYF	TGTGCCAGCAGCTTAGGACTAGCGGGGATCGGAACTTACTACGAGCAGTACTTC	TRBD2	few	TRBJ2-7	TRBV7-8
CASSGSGPEGSGANVLTF	TGTGCCAGCAGCGGATCCGGTCCAGAAGGCTCTGGGGCCAACGTCCTGACTTTC	.	.	TRBJ2-6	TRBV9
CATSDMREQYF	TGTGCCACCAGTGATATGCGGGAGCAGTACTTC	.	.	TRBJ2-7	TRBV24-1
CASSFALTDEQYF	TGTGCCAGCAGTTTTGCCCTGACTGACGAGCAGTACTTC	.	.	TRBJ2-7	TRBV12-3/TRBV12-4
CASSLARTSGGSDEQFF	TGTGCCAGCAGCTTAGCGAGGACTAGCGGGGGGTCGGATGAGCAGTTCTTC	TRBD2	.	TRBJ2-1	TRBV7-2
CASSGQAINTGELFF	TGTGCCAGCAGTGGACAGGCGATAAACACCGGGGAGCTGTTTTTT	.	.	TRBJ2-2	TRBV2
CASSLRRASGGSELKETQYF	TGTGCCAGCAGCTTAAGGAGAGCTAGCGGGGGGTCGGAACTTAAAGAGACCCAGTACTTC	TRBD2	.	TRBJ2-5	TRBV11-1
CASSHRQGGADTQYF	TGCGCCAGCAGCCACAGACAGGGGGGCGCAGATACGCAGTATTTT	TRBD1	.	TRBJ2-3	TRBV4-1
CASTIGTGGTYEAFF	TGTGCCAGCACCATCGGGACAGGGGGAACCTATGAAGCTTTCTTT	TRBD1	few	TRBJ1-1	TRBV28
CASSLVGGIQETQYF	TGTGCCAGCAGTTTGGTCGGGGGGATCCAAGAGACCCAGTACTTC	TRBD2	.	TRBJ2-5	TRBV27
CVSSFRDSYEQYF	TGTGTCAGCAGTTTTAGGGATTCCTACGAGCAGTACTTC	.	.	TRBJ2-7	TRBV12-3/TRBV12-4
CASVLFSGRIPYEQYF	TGTGCCAGCGTTCTCTTTAGCGGGAGAATCCCCTACGAGCAGTACTTC	TRBD2	few	TRBJ2-7	TRBV7-9
CASSLIAGADTQYF	TGTGCCAGCAGTTTAATAGCGGGAGCGGATACGCAGTATTTT	TRBD2	.	TRBJ2-3	TRBV28
CAIRSPVEETQYF	TGTGCCATCAGAAGCCCAGTAGAAGAGACCCAGTACTTC	.	few	TRBJ2-5	TRBV10-3
CATSDRRDRGNQPQHF	TGTGCCACCAGTGATCGCAGGGACAGGGGAAATCAGCCCCAGCATTTT	TRBD1	few	TRBJ1-5	TRBV24-1
CASSLSRTGNTGELFF	TGTGCCAGCAGCTTATCACGGACAGGGAACACCGGGGAGCTGTTTTTT	TRBD1	few	TRBJ2-2	TRBV7-2
CASSPRDRAGTEAFF	TGTGCCAGCAGCCCTAGGGACAGGGCCGGTACTGAAGCTTTCTTT	TRBD1	.	TRBJ1-1	TRBV3-1
CASSVTGLAGNQETQYF	TGTGCCAGCAGCGTTACAGGACTAGCGGGAAACCAAGAGACCCAGTACTTC	TRBD2	.	TRBJ2-5	TRBV9
CASSPPGASGVDERYF	TGTGCCAGCAGCCCCCCTGGGGCTAGCGGGGTCGACGAGCGGTACTTC	TRBD2	few	TRBJ2-7	TRBV9
CASRFPGEKLFF	TGTGCCAGCAGGTTTCCCGGTGAAAAACTGTTTTTT	.	once	TRBJ1-4	TRBV2
CASSPRTARMKEIQYF	TGCGCCAGCAGCCCCAGGACGGCCCGGATGAAAGAGATCCAGTACTTC	.	.	TRBJ2-5	TRBV5-1
CASSPVPTLYNEQFF	TGCGCCAGCAGCCCCGTCCCCACACTCTACAATGAGCAGTTCTTC	.	.	TRBJ2-1	TRBV4-1
CASSLFLNEKLFF	TGTGCCAGCAGTTTGTTCCTTAATGAAAAACTGTTTTTT	.	few	TRBJ1-4	TRBV27
CASRDRGPIANTGELFF	TGTGCCAGTCGGGACAGGGGGCCAATCGCGAACACCGGGGAGCTGTTTTTT	TRBD1	.	TRBJ2-2	TRBV28
CSVEEGYNQPQHF	TGCAGCGTTGAGGAGGGTTACAATCAGCCCCAGCATTTT	.	.	TRBJ1-5	TRBV29-1
CSIEDRANTGELFF	TGCAGCATCGAGGACAGGGCGAACACCGGGGAGCTGTTTTTT	TRBD1	few	TRBJ2-2	TRBV29-1
CATRGERDYNEQFF	TGTGCCACCAGAGGGGAGCGGGACTACAATGAGCAGTTCTTC	TRBD2	.	TRBJ2-1	TRBV15
CASSLLPFRGVTNEKLFF	TGTGCCAGCAGCCTACTTCCATTCAGGGGAGTCACTAATGAAAAACTGTTTTTT	.	.	TRBJ1-4	TRBV3-1
CSVAGLRSSYEQYF	TGCAGCGTTGCAGGGCTCAGATCATCCTACGAGCAGTACTTC	.	few	TRBJ2-7	TRBV29-1
CASSSEGSDTQYF	TGTGCCAGCAGCTCTGAAGGGTCAGATACGCAGTATTTT	.	.	TRBJ2-3	TRBV7-3
CATSRDGGQGHEQYF	TGTGCCACCAGCAGAGATGGGGGACAGGGACACGAGCAGTACTTC	TRBD1	once	TRBJ2-7	TRBV15